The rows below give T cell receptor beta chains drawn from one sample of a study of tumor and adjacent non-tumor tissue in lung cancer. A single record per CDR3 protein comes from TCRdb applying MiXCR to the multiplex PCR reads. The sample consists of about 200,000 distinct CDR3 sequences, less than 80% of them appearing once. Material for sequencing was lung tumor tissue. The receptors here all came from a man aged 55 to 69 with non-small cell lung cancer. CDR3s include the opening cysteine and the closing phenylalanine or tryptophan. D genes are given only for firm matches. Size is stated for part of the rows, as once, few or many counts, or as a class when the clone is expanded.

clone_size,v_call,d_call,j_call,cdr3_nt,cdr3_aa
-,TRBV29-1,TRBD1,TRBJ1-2,TGCAGCGTTGGAGGGACAGGGGGTGACTACACCTTC,CSVGGTGGDYTF
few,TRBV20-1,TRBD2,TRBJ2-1,TGCAGTGCTAGAGAGGGAGCGGGGGCCCACAATGAGCAGTTCTTC,CSAREGAGAHNEQFF
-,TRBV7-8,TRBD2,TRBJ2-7,TGTGCCAGCAGCTTGGGACTAGCGGGAGGTGCCTACGAGCAGTACTTC,CASSLGLAGGAYEQYF
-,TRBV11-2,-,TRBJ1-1,TGTACCAGCAGGTTAGGGACCACTGAAGGTTTCTTT,CTSRLGTTEGFF
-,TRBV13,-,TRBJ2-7,TGTGCCAGCAAATTACAGCCCCGGCAAGGGCAGTACTTC,CASKLQPRQGQYF
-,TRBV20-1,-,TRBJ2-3,TGCAGTGCTGCCAGACCCCGCGGGCTTCGCACTGATACGCAGTATTTT,CSAARPRGLRTDTQYF
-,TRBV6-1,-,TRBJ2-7,TGTGCCAGCAGTGAAAGTCAGGTACTCTCCTACAAGCAGTACTTC,CASSESQVLSYKQYF
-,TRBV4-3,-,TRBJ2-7,TGCGCCAGTAGCCAGCAGGGAACCTACGAGCTGTACTTC,CASSQQGTYELYF
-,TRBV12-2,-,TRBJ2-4,TGTGCAAGTCGCTTAGATCCTCCGGGACAGGGAGAGAACATTCAGTACTTC,CASRLDPPGQGENIQYF
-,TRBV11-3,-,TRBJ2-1,TGTGACAGCATCCCCGGAGGGGGTGGGAATGAGCATTTCTTC,CDSIPGGGGNEHFF
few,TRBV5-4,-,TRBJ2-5,TGTGCCAGCAGCTTGTCGGCGGAGACCCAGTACTTC,CASSLSAETQYF
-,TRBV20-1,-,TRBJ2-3,TGCAGTGCTGATAGGCAGGTGTTGTGCACAGATACGCAGTATTTT,CSADRQVLCTDTQYF
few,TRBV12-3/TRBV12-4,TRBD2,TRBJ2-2,TGTGCCAGCAGTTTATCGGCTAGCGGATGGGAGCTGTTTTTT,CASSLSASGWELFF
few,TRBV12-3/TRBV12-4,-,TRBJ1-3,TGTGCCAGCGGAGTCTCTGGAAACATCATGTATTTT,CASGVSGNIMYF
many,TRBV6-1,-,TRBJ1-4,TGTGCCAGTACCATACAGGATAATGAAAAACTGTTTTTT,CASTIQDNEKLFF
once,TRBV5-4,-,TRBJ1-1,TGTGCCAGCAGCTATGGGGCAGGGAGCACTGAAGGTTTCTTT,CASSYGAGSTEGFF
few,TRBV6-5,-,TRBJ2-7,TGTGCCAGCAGTTACGATCGGAGGCTCGGCGAGCAGTACTTC,CASSYDRRLGEQYF
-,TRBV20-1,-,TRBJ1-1,TGCAGTGTTAGGGATCCGGCGAGGGGGGTCAGGGACACTGAAGCTTTCTTT,CSVRDPARGVRDTEAFF
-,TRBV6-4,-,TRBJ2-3,TGTGCCGGCAGTGACTCCAGCACAGATAAGCAGTATTTT,CAGSDSSTDKQYF
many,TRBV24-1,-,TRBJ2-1,TGTGCCACCTCAGGGGACGGGGACAATGAGCAGTTCTTC,CATSGDGDNEQFF
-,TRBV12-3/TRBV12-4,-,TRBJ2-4,TGTGCCTGCAGTCGAGACATACAACTAGCCAAAAACATTCAGTACTTC,CACSRDIQLAKNIQYF
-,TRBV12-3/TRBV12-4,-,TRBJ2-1,TGTGCCAGCACCTTGGAGGACGGGGGAAATATTGAGCAGTTCTTC,CASTLEDGGNIEQFF
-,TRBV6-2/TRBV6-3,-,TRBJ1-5,TGTGCCAGCAGTTCCCGGGAGGGGGGCTATCAGCCCCACCATTTT,CASSSREGGYQPHHF
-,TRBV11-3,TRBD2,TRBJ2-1,TGTACCAAAAGCTTATGCGGGGGGACTTACAATGAGCAGTTCTTC,CTKSLCGGTYNEQFF
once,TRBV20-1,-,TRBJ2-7,TGCAGTGCTAGAGATCAGCACGGGGTGAACGAGCAGTACTTC,CSARDQHGVNEQYF
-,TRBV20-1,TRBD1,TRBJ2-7,TGCAGTGCTATAGTACCGGGACAGCGGTACGAGCATTACTTC,CSAIVPGQRYEHYF
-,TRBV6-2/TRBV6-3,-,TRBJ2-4,TGTGCCAGCAGTTACCCTGTAAGGGGCATTAAGTTCTTC,CASSYPVRGIKFF
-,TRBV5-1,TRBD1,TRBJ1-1,TGCGCAAGCCGGTCCGGACAGGCGAACACTGAAGCTTTCTTT,CASRSGQANTEAFF
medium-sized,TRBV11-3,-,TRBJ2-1,TGTGCCAGCAGCTTTGGGGAGCAATACAATGAGCAGTTCTTC,CASSFGEQYNEQFF
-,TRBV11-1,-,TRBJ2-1,TGTGCCAGCAGCTCAGGGACCTCAAAGGATAATGAGCAGTTCTTC,CASSSGTSKDNEQFF
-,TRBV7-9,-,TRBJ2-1,TGTGCCAGCAGCTTAGATGGCAGGGATGGCCGCTACTCCTACAATGAGCAGCTCTTC,CASSLDGRDGRYSYNEQLF
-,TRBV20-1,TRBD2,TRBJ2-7,TGCAGTGCTAGGGGGCTAGCGGACACCCTCCCCTACAAGCAGTACTTC,CSARGLADTLPYKQYF
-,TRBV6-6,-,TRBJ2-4,TGTGCCAGCACGCCGGAACGTTTGTACATTCAGTACTTC,CASTPERLYIQYF
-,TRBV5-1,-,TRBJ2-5,TGCGCCATCAGCCAGGGGGGACGAGAGACCCAGTACTTC,CAISQGGRETQYF
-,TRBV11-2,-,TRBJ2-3,TGTGCCAGAAGCTTTAGTACGCCACCCCAGCATACGCAGTATTTT,CARSFSTPPQHTQYF
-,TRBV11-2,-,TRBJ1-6,TGTGCCAGCAGCCTGGGGACAAGGGCAAGATCACCCCTCCATTTT,CASSLGTRARSPLHF
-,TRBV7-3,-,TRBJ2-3,TGTGCCAGCAGCTCCTCTAGCGTTCGCGCAGATACGCAGTATTTT,CASSSSSVRADTQYF
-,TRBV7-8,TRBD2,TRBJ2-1,TGTGCCATCAGTATAGCGGGGTACAATGAGCAATTCTTC,CAISIAGYNEQFF
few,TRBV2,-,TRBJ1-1,TGTGCCAGCGAGTGGGCAGGGGAAACTGAAGCTTTCTTT,CASEWAGETEAFF
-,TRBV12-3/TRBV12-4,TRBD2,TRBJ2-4,TGTGCCTGCAGTCCCTCCGGGAGGGGCGGGAGCATTCAGTACTTC,CACSPSGRGGSIQYF
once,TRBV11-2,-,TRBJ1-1,TGTGCCAGTAGCTTGGGACAAGAAGAGAAAGCTTTCTTT,CASSLGQEEKAFF
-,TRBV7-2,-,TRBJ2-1,TGTGCCAGCAGCTTAGATAGGGGCTTCCACAATGAGCAGTTCTTC,CASSLDRGFHNEQFF
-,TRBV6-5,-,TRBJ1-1,TGTACCAGCAGTCGGGGGGGGGCGCAAACTGAAGTTATCTTT,CTSSRGGAQTEVIF
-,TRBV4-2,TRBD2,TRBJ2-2,TGTGCCAGCAGCCACATGGGGACGGGGGGTAACACCGGGGAGCTGTTTTTT,CASSHMGTGGNTGELFF
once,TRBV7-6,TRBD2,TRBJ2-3,TGTGCCAGTAGCGGGGGGGCAGGTACGCAGTATTTT,CASSGGAGTQYF